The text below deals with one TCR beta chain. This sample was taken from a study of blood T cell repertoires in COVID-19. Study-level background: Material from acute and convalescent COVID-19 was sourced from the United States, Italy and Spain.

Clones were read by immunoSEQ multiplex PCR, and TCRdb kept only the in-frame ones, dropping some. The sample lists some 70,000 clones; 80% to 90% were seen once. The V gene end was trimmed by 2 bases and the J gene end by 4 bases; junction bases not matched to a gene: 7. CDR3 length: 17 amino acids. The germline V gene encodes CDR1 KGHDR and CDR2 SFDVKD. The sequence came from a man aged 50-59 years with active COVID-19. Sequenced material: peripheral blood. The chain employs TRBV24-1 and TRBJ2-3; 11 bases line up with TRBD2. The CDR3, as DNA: TGTGCCACCAGTGATTCGGGGGGACTAGCGGCTCCAGATACGCAGTATTTT. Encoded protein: CATSDSGGLAAPDTQYF.